Sequencing of this T cell receptor beta chain was carried out in a study of T cell responses to AZD1222 COVID-19 vaccine. This clone occurred a few times. Its antigen is unknown. Findings and limits, study-wide: Within unmutated variant regions lay the reported targets of nearly half of spike-specific TCRs. No repertoire was sampled before or during the peak T cell response, only after it. The donor group comprised mostly white British people and more females; the analysis possibly underestimated clonal diversity.

Here immunoSEQ multiplex PCR was the method, and the copy in TCRdb shows in-frame clones only, minus some. The sample yields around 130,000 clones, over 85% seen once. Per germline, CDR1 MGHRA and CDR2 YSYEKL. The CDR3 is 13 amino acids. Losses at the gene ends were 4 bases for V and 4 bases for J; bases not matched to a gene: 2. The material sequenced was peripheral blood, taken on day 0 of AZD1222 vaccination. The chain joins TRBV4-1 to TRBJ1-2; 8 bases align to TRBD1. The TCR comes from an adult in good health. For the CDR3, the DNA is TGCGCCAGCAGCCTCGGACAGGGCTATGGCTACACCTTC. Translating it yields CASSLGQGYGYTF.